This entry lists 28 T cell receptor beta chains sequenced from one sample in a study of blood T cell repertoires in COVID-19 (dated by TCRdb to 2018 to 2021). The library was built by means of the immunoSEQ multiplex PCR assay. This immuneACCESS table, as held by TCRdb, lists in-frame sequences with V and J called but not all clones. Of the missing ones, under half trace to an unresolved V gene in checked studies; the others have no known cause. Within this sample are hundreds of thousands of clones, with about nine tenths of them counted one time only. The ten largest clones add up to roughly a tenth of the sample. The specimen was PBMCs or T cells enriched from blood (not recorded which). Every receptor here comes from a woman aged 25 to 39 who had recovered from COVID-19.

A single count supports this clone. The J gene is TRBJ1-1, the V gene TRBV6-6; 7 bases align to TRBD1. V was clipped by 6 bases and J by 0 bases; unmatched bases: 19. This CDR3 is 19 amino acids long. CDR1 and CDR2 (germline): MNHNY, SVGAGI (reference sequence). The CDR3 sequence: CASSRFDWDSGGLNTEAFF. The CDR3 region has the DNA TGTGCCAGCAGCCGATTCGACTGGGACAGCGGGGGACTGAACACTGAAGCTTTCTTT.

The genes are TRBV6-5 and TRBJ1-2, with 9 bases lining up with TRBD1. The germline V gene has CDR1 MNHEY and CDR2 SVGAGI. CDR3 length equals 16 residues. J gave up 4 bases and V 2 bases, and 8 bases lay outside the gene matches. CDR3 protein: CASSYGTGQPLYGYTF. The CDR3 DNA reads as TGTGCCAGCAGTTACGGGACAGGGCAGCCTCTCTATGGCTACACCTTC.

This clone was seen only once. The rearrangement links TRBV5-1 to TRBJ2-5; 7 bases are a match to TRBD2. This CDR3 region has 13 residues. The germline V gene encodes CDR1 SGHRS and CDR2 YFSETQ. Trimming removed 4 bases from V and 2 bases from J; junction bases left unmatched: 2. CDR3 sequence: CASSGGEQETQYF. The CDR3 bases are TGCGCCAGCAGCGGGGGGGAGCAAGAGACCCAGTACTTC.

The J gene is TRBJ1-1, the V gene TRBV15; TRBD1 matches at 7 bases. Germline trimming cut 0 bases from V and 0 bases from J; bases unmatched to any gene: 4. The CDR3 extends over 16 amino acids. Per germline, CDR1 LNHNV and CDR2 YYDKDF (reference sequence). CDR3 residues: CATSRDGTVMNTEAFF. The CDR3 bases are TGTGCCACCAGCAGAGACGGGACAGTCATGAACACTGAAGCTTTCTTT. Filled out from reference TRBV15 and TRBJ1-1, the complete variable domain reads DAMVIQNPRYQVTQFGKPVTLSCSQTLNHNVMYWYQQKSSQAPKLLFHYYDKDFNNEADTPDNFQSRRPNTSFCFLDIRSPGLGDTAMYLCATSRDGTVMNTEAFFGQGTRLTVV.

V usage is TRBV6-4 and J usage is TRBJ2-1, with 13 bases identical to TRBD2. Trimming took 2 bases from V and 5 from J; bases not matched to a gene: 0. The CDR3 has 15 amino acids. Germline lookup yields CDR1 MRHNA and CDR2 SNTAGT. CDR3 protein: CASSDGTSGNNEQFF. CDR3 nucleotides: TGTGCCAGCAGTGACGGGACTAGCGGGAACAATGAGCAGTTCTTC.

This rearrangement joins TRBV28 to TRBJ2-1, with D possibly being TRBD2 (5 bases). Germline lookup yields CDR1 MDHEN and CDR2 SYDVKM. V shed 7 bases and J shed 0 bases, with 13 bases lying between them. The CDR3 spans 15 residues. The chain's CDR3 is CASTPGGHSYNEQFF. In nucleotides, the CDR3 is TGTGCCAGCACCCCCGGCGGGCACTCCTACAATGAGCAGTTCTTC. Full variable domain (missing parts from reference TRBV28 and TRBJ2-1): DVKVTQSSRYLVKRTGEKVFLECVQDMDHENMFWYRQDPGLGLRLIYFSYDVKMKEKGDIPEGYSVSREKKERFSLILESASTNQTSMYLCASTPGGHSYNEQFFGPGTRLTVL.

The chain carries TRBV6-1 and TRBJ1-1, with D unresolved. This CDR3 is built from 13 residues. CDR1 and CDR2 (germline): MNHNS, SASEGT. V dropped 2 bases and J dropped 5 bases, with 9 bases sitting between them. In DNA form, the CDR3 reads TGTGCCAGCAGTGAACAACCTGAGACTGAAGCTTTCTTT. It is translated as CASSEQPETEAFF.

Comment on this clone: Within the sample, other DNA sequences also encode this same CDR3. The chain couples TRBV18 to TRBJ2-7; 11 positions agree with TRBD2. V lost 2 bases, J lost 4 bases, and 4 bases stayed unmatched. CDR3 length equals 15 residues. The germline CDR1 and CDR2 sequences are KGHSH and LQKENI. CDR3 sequence reads: CASSPLLAGDYEQYF. The CDR3 DNA sequence: TGTGCCAGCTCACCATTACTAGCGGGAGATTACGAGCAGTACTTC.

This chain connects TRBV27 to TRBJ2-1; 10 bases are a match to TRBD2. The length of the CDR3 is 18 residues. The trim removed 2 bases at V and 4 bases at J, leaving 11 bases unmatched. CDR1 and CDR2 from the germline V gene are MNHEY and SMNVEV (reference sequence). CDR3 in DNA: TGTGCCAGCAGTTTAAACGGCCTGGGGACTAGCGAATACAATGAGCAGTTCTTC. Translated, it gives CASSLNGLGTSEYNEQFF.

The rearrangement links TRBV5-4 to TRBJ2-5; tentative D call: TRBD1 (6 bases). The V end lost 2 bases, the J end lost 2 bases, and 16 bases lay between the germline ends. CDR1 SGHNT and CDR2 YYREEE come from the germline V gene (reference sequence). The CDR3 runs to 16 residues. CDR3 bases: TGTGCCAGCAGCTTTGGGGGCAGGGGAGTTCAAGAGACCCAGTACTTC. Translation gives CASSFGGRGVQETQYF.

This chain connects TRBV24-1 to TRBJ2-5, with 10 bases matching TRBD2. In germline, CDR1 is KGHDR, CDR2 SFDVKD. Trimming cost V 1 base and J 4 bases; bases outside gene matches: 5. The CDR3 is 16 amino acids. The CDR3: CATSDFASGSLETQYF. CDR3 DNA sequence: TGTGCCACCAGTGATTTTGCTAGCGGGAGCCTAGAGACCCAGTACTTC.

The chain has TRBV11-2 and TRBJ2-3, with 13 bases aligning to TRBD2. The germline V gene encodes CDR1 SGHAT and CDR2 FQNNGV. Trimming took 5 bases from V and 9 from J; bases not matched to a gene: 17. This CDR3 region has 18 residues. The CDR3 nucleotides are TGTGCCAGCAGCGAACAACCCCCGGGACTAGCGGGAAGAGGGACGCAGTATTTT. Protein: CASSEQPPGLAGRGTQYF.

V and J are TRBV7-9 and TRBJ1-2; D uncertain. Trimming pared 5 bases from V and 2 bases from J, leaving 15 bases between. Germline assignment: CDR1 SEHNR and CDR2 FQNEAQ (reference sequence). This CDR3 has 15 residues. CDR3 amino acids: CASSPTLGRNYGYTF. CDR3 DNA: TGTGCCAGCAGCCCCACCTTGGGCCGGAACTATGGCTACACCTTC. The full variable domain, rest sourced from reference TRBV7-9 and TRBJ1-2, is DTGVSQNPRHKITKRGQNVTFRCDPISEHNRLYWYRQTLGQGPEFLTYFQNEAQLEKSRLLSDRFSAERPKGSFSTLEIQRTEQGDSAMYLCASSPTLGRNYGYTFGSGTRLTVV.

This clone has a count of ten or more. The V call is TRBV4-1, the J call TRBJ2-7; 8 nucleotides agree with TRBD2. Germline V gene sequence: CDR1 MGHRA, CDR2 YSYEKL. V was pared by 6 bases and J by 6 bases, with 13 bases of the junction left unmatched. This CDR3 contains 15 residues. CDR3 sequence: CASSRPGGLEGEQYF. The DNA of the CDR3 is TGCGCCAGCAGTCGCCCCGGGGGACTAGAAGGCGAGCAGTACTTC.

This chain joins TRBV27 and TRBJ2-3; tentatively, D is TRBD2 (6 bases). The CDR3 has 15 residues. Germline V gene sequence: CDR1 MNHEY, CDR2 SMNVEV (reference sequence). The V and J ends lost 6 bases and 4 bases respectively, with 17 bases between them. The CDR3 nucleotides read TGTGCCAGCAGCAAGACTAGTCTCGGCGCAGATACGCAGTATTTT. It encodes CASSKTSLGADTQYF.

The V call is TRBV11-2, the J call TRBJ2-7; no clear D. Trimming shortened V by 3 bases and J by 5 bases, and 11 bases separated the two germline ends. Germline V lookup: CDR1 SGHAT, CDR2 FQNNGV. The CDR3 runs 13 residues. Written as DNA, the CDR3 is TGTGCCAGCAGCTTGTCCCCAGGCGACGAGCAGTACTTC. It encodes CASSLSPGDEQYF.

The chain combines TRBV29-1 with TRBJ2-1; D is possibly TRBD1 (6 bases). The CDR3 spans 12 residues. In germline, CDR1 is SQVTM, CDR2 ANQGSEA. V shed 6 bases and J shed 9 bases, with 15 bases lying between them. The CDR3 loop is CSVGTGLGEQFF. CDR3 nucleotide sequence: TGCAGCGTCGGCACAGGGTTGGGTGAGCAGTTCTTC.

This chain joins TRBV6-5 and TRBJ2-3; no reliable D call. CDR3 length: 14 amino acids. Trimming pared 5 bases from V and 5 bases from J, leaving 14 bases between. The germline V gene has CDR1 MNHEY and CDR2 SVGAGI. This CDR3 reads CASSLLSRVDTQYF. For the CDR3, the DNA is TGTGCCAGCAGTCTACTCTCCCGGGTAGATACGCAGTATTTT.

The chain carries TRBV5-5 and TRBJ2-3, with D unclear. Germline CDR1 SGHKS, CDR2 YYEKEE (reference sequence). CDR3 size: 15 residues. Trimming cost V 3 bases and J 0 bases, with 11 bases left between them. CDR3 in amino acids: CASSSGPFSTDTQYF. As DNA, the CDR3 is TGTGCCAGCAGCTCAGGCCCGTTTAGCACAGATACGCAGTATTTT. The entire variable domain, with the rest obtained from reference TRBV5-5 and TRBJ2-3, is as follows: DAGVTQSPTHLIKTRGQQVTLRCSPISGHKSVSWYQQVLGQGPQFIFQYYEKEERGRGNFPDRFSARQFPNYSSELNVNALLLGDSALYLCASSSGPFSTDTQYFGPGTRLTVL.

The V gene is TRBV5-1, the J gene TRBJ2-7; 8 positions agree with TRBD2. The V gene's germline CDR1 is SGHRS and CDR2 YFSETQ. With V trimmed by 2 bases and J by 4 bases, 5 bases remained unmatched. CDR3 length equals 14 residues. CDR3 DNA: TGCGCCAGCAGCTTCGGGGGGGAGATTTACGAGCAGTACTTC. Translated, it gives CASSFGGEIYEQYF.

The CDR3 reads CASSNTPQLPQHF. As DNA, the CDR3 is TGTGCCAGTAGTAATACCCCCCAGTTGCCCCAGCATTTT. V is TRBV19 and J is TRBJ1-5, with unresolved D. The germline CDR1 and CDR2 sequences are LNHDA and SQIVND (reference sequence). Deletions cut 4 bases from V and 9 bases from J, with 13 bases between. The CDR3 contains 13 residues.

The rearrangement joins TRBV3-1 (or the pseudogene TRBV3-2) to TRBJ2-5; a possible D gene is TRBD2 (5 bases). Germline V gene lookup returns CDR1 LGHDT and CDR2 YNNKEL (reference sequence). The CDR3 is 14 amino acids. V dropped 2 bases and J dropped 4 bases, with 11 bases sitting between them. CDR3 protein: CASSQWAEGETQYF. For the CDR3, the DNA is TGTGCCAGCAGCCAATGGGCCGAGGGAGAGACCCAGTACTTC.

This clone has only one observation. The chain joins TRBV6-5 to TRBJ1-2; D gene unclear. This CDR3 is 14 amino acids long. The germline gives CDR1 MNHEY, CDR2 SVGAGI. V lost 7 bases and J lost 4, with 16 bases in between. CDR3 sequence: CASIKLEVGYGYTF. CDR3 DNA sequence: TGTGCCAGCATCAAACTCGAGGTGGGCTATGGCTACACCTTC.

The CDR3 DNA is TGTGCCAGCTCACAAAACCCCGGGACAGGGGTGACTAATGAAAAACTGTTTTTT. This translates into CASSQNPGTGVTNEKLFF. The chain is built from TRBV18 and TRBJ1-4, with 10 bases matching TRBD1. Trimming removed 4 bases from V and 2 bases from J; junction bases left unmatched: 10. The germline V gene encodes CDR1 KGHSH and CDR2 LQKENI. CDR3 length: 18 amino acids.

The V gene is TRBV7-9, the J gene TRBJ2-1; 7 bases match TRBD2. V was pared by 0 bases and J by 6 bases, with 2 bases of the junction left unmatched. The CDR3 is 14 residues long. Germline CDR1 is SEHNR and CDR2 is FQNEAQ (reference sequence). The CDR3 reads CASSLAGGPNEQFF. DNA for the CDR3: TGTGCCAGCAGCTTAGCGGGAGGGCCCAATGAGCAGTTCTTC.

The chain has TRBV7-2 and TRBJ2-3; 15 positions agree with TRBD2. Trimming took 4 bases from V and 4 from J; bases not matched to a gene: 3. The CDR3 spans 16 residues. CDR1 SGHTA and CDR2 FQGNSA come from the germline V gene. The CDR3 is CASSSGLAGGADTQYF. The CDR3 DNA sequence: TGTGCCAGCAGCTCCGGACTAGCGGGAGGGGCAGATACGCAGTATTTT.

This clone is a singleton in its sample. J is TRBJ2-5 and V is TRBV9, with TRBD1 matching over 8 bases. This CDR3 comprises 13 residues. Germline V gene sequence: CDR1 SGDLS, CDR2 YYNGEE. With 3 bases clipped from V and 5 bases from J, the junction kept 3 bases outside the gene matches. CDR3 residues: CASSADRAETQYF. CDR3 in DNA: TGTGCCAGCAGCGCGGACAGGGCTGAGACCCAGTACTTC.

The gene calls are TRBV19 and TRBJ2-1, with 14 positions matching TRBD2. Germline CDR1 and CDR2: LNHDA and SQIVND (reference sequence). This CDR3 comprises 17 residues. Trimming cost V 1 base and J 3 bases; bases outside gene matches: 2. As DNA, the CDR3 is TGTGCCAGTAGTATAGGTGGACTAGCGGGAGGCTACAATGAGCAGTTCTTC. Translated, it gives CASSIGGLAGGYNEQFF. Combining the CDR3 with reference TRBV19 and TRBJ2-1 gives the whole variable domain DGGITQSPKYLFRKEGQNVTLSCEQNLNHDAMYWYRQDPGQGLRLIYYSQIVNDFQKGDIAEGYSVSREKKESFPLTVTSAQKNPTAFYLCASSIGGLAGGYNEQFFGPGTRLTVL.